This paragraph covers one T cell receptor beta chain sequence. A much more abundant neighbour one base away suggests this may be a read error. Unique molecular identifiers featured in how the TCRbeta library was prepared. From the PCR reads, TCRdb called clonotypes with MiXCR, one entry per CDR3 protein. The sample lists hundreds of thousands of distinct CDR3 sequences, about an eighth occurring once. This specimen belongs to a study of T-cell reconstitution after alpha-beta-depleted transplantation in children. The sequence derives from a girl aged 2 to 9 with congenital amegakaryocytic thrombocytopenia, due to receive a stem cell transplant. The input for sequencing was PBMCs, taken before TCRalphabeta/CD19-depleted stem cell transplant.

CDR3 in DNA: TGTGCCAGCAGTTACAGTCTCCACACTGAAGCTCTCTTT. Translated: CASSYSLHTEALF. The J gene is TRBJ1-1, the V gene TRBV6-6; no firm D call. CDR3 length equals 13 residues. In germline, CDR1 is MNHNY, CDR2 SVGAGI (reference sequence).